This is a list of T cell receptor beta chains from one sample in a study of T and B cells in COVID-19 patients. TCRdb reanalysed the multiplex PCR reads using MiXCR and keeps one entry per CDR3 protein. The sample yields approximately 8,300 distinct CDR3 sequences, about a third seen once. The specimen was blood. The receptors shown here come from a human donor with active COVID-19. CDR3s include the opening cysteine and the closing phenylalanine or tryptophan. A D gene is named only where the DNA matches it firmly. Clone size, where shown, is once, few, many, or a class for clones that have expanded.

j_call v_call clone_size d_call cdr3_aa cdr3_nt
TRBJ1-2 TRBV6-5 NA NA CASSDSFYGYTF TGTGCCAGCAGTGACAGTTTCTATGGCTACACCTTC
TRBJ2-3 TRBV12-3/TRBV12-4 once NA CASKLRVATDTQYF TGTGCCAGCAAATTACGTGTGGCAACAGATACGCAGTATTTT
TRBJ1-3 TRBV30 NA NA CAWTPGYSGNTIYF TGTGCCTGGACTCCAGGGTATTCTGGAAACACCATATATTTT
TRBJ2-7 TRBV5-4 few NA CASSLIGQEGYEQYF TGTGCCAGCAGCTTGATAGGACAGGAGGGCTACGAGCAGTACTTC
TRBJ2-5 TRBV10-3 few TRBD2 CATRTSGPYQETQYF TGTGCCACCAGGACTAGCGGGCCCTACCAAGAGACCCAGTACTTC
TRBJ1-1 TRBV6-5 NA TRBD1 CASRLTGGGTEAFF TGTGCCAGCAGGTTGACAGGGGGCGGAACTGAAGCTTTCTTT
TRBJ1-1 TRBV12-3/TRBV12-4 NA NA CASRSQGTEAFF TGTGCCAGCAGGTCGCAGGGAACTGAAGCTTTCTTT
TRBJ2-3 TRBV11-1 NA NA CASSPFRGGGSTDTQYF TGTGCCAGCAGCCCCTTCAGAGGGGGAGGTAGCACAGATACGCAGTATTTT
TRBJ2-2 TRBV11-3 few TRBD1 CASSPGQGTGELFF TGTGCCAGCAGTCCGGGACAGGGAACCGGGGAGCTGTTTTTT
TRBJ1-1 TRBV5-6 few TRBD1 CASSFTGTENTEAFF TGTGCCAGCAGCTTTACCGGGACAGAGAACACTGAAGCTTTCTTT
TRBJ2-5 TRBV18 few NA CASSPFTDLRETQYF TGTGCCAGCTCACCATTTACGGATTTAAGAGAGACCCAGTACTTC
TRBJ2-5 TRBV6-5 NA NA CASRSEGETQYF TGTGCCAGCAGAAGTGAGGGAGAGACCCAGTACTTC
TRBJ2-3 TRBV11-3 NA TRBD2 CASSHATRGGKADTQYF TGTGCCAGCAGTCATGCAACGCGGGGGGGCAAGGCAGATACGCAGTATTTT
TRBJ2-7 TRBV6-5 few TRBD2 CASTSSGGPYEQYF TGTGCCAGCACTTCATCGGGAGGGCCTTACGAGCAGTACTTC
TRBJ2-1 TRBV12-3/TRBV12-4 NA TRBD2 CASSVLKAGGLGREQFF TGTGCCAGCAGTGTACTTAAGGCGGGGGGATTAGGGAGGGAGCAGTTCTTC
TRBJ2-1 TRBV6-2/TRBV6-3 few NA CASRGIYNEQFF TGTGCCAGCAGGGGTATCTACAATGAGCAGTTCTTC
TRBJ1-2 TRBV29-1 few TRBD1 CSVVTGTGIGYTF TGCAGCGTGGTCACAGGGACAGGGATCGGCTACACCTTC
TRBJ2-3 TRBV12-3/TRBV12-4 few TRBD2 CASSSGGGRTQYF TGTGCCAGCAGTTCTGGGGGGGGAAGAACGCAGTATTTT
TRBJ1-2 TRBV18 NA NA CASSPLRSGGGYTF TGTGCCAGCAGCCCCCTTAGGAGCGGGGGTGGCTACACCTTC
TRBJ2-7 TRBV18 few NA CASSTSTGVLYEQYF TGTGCCAGCTCTACTAGCACGGGAGTGCTTTACGAGCAGTACTTC
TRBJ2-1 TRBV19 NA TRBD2 CASSPGTSNEQFF TGTGCCAGTAGTCCCGGGACTAGCAATGAGCAGTTCTTC
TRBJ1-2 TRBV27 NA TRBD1 CASSLDRQGGTYGYTF TGTGCCAGCAGTTTAGATCGACAGGGGGGCACTTATGGCTACACCTTC
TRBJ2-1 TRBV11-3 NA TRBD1 CASSFGQGSYNEQFF TGTGCCAGCAGCTTCGGACAGGGGAGCTACAATGAGCAGTTCTTC
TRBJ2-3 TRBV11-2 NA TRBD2 CASSLVGTSGTQYF TGTGCCAGCAGCTTAGTAGGGACTAGCGGTACGCAGTATTTT
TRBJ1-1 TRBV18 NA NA CASSPTGNTEAFF TGTGCCAGCTCACCAACAGGGAACACTGAAGCTTTCTTT
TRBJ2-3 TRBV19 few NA CASSIDLRQGFTDTQYF TGTGCCAGTAGTATAGATCTACGTCAGGGTTTCACAGATACGCAGTATTTT
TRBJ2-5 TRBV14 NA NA CASSRQQETQYF TGTGCCAGCAGCCGACAGCAAGAGACCCAGTACTTC